Detailed here is one TCR beta chain. This clone is large (0.1 to 1%) in terms of sample share. It lacks a known antigen. A junction end diverges from the germline sequence, so it may reflect a read error. The cysteine opens and the phenylalanine closes a CDR3 of 12 amino acids. This entry keeps only the CDR3 DNA: 36 bases, framed from base 1. The germline V gene supplies CDR1 SNHLY and CDR2 FYNNEI. CD3+ T cells were isolated magnetically, stimulated for more than 1.2 hours with PMA and ionomycin, and then labeled using IL-17A and IFNgamma cytokine secretion assays. Synovial fluid effusions were aspirated from the actively inflamed joints of patients with psoriatic arthritis. Memory CD8+ T cells in synovial fluid were sorted patient by patient into Tc17 (IL-17A+) cells, bulk memory cells and Tc1 (IL-17A-IFNgamma+) cells in order to compare their TCR repertoires. The Classification of Psoriatic Arthritis Study Group (CASPAR) criteria were met by the psoriatic arthritis patients. Cytokine-secreting cells were counterstained with viability dye and anti-CD3, CD8, CD14 and CD4 antibodies and sorted on a BD FACSAria. Sorted CD8+ T cell subsets from the synovial fluid of a few patients with psoriatic arthritis were subjected to TCRbeta sequencing. Before use, synovial fluid mononuclear cells were separated with Lymphoprep and cryopreserved in liquid nitrogen. Around 50% fetal calf serum and roughly 9.3% dimethyl sulfoxide were contained in the cryopreservation medium.

After DNA extraction (Qiagen), TCRbeta V-D-J rearrangements were amplified in a bias-controlled manner and then sequenced at high throughput (immunoSEQ; Adaptive Biotech). The paper's data handling went like this. The immunoSEQ Analyzer platform was used to analyze productive sequences at the sequence level. Clonality was calculated as 1 minus Pielou's evenness, with values ranging from 0 (highly polyclonal) to 1 (monoclonal). The Morisita index, ranging from 0 (no similarity) to 1 (complete similarity), was used to quantify repertoire overlap between subsets. TCRdb re-hosts the immuneACCESS table, in-frame sequences only. Its copies lack some clones; in the studies checked, an unresolved V gene accounts for under half of them, and the cause for the rest is not known. V, J and clone size are those of that table, while D and trimming were read from the DNA. This sample holds about 1,900 clones; less than 75% were observed only once. The ten largest account for more than 9% of the sample.

This entry is derived from a study of IL-17A CD8 T cells in psoriatic arthritis synovium. Background for the entire study: The study aimed to define the phenotype, molecular profile and function of synovial IL-17A+CD8+ T cells in psoriatic arthritis pathogenesis.

Paper-wide results and their limitations: In psoriatic arthritis, TCRbeta sequencing revealed that synovial Tc17 cells were polyclonal (median clonality 0.08). TCR sequencing covered only a few patients, which the authors acknowledged as a limited sample size. Although some individual clones took up over 4% of the repertoire, most synovial CD8+ subsets stayed polyclonal. In two patients, many Tc17 clones were found to be shared with the synovial Tc1 population, resulting in Morisita overlap indices above 0.85. Cells were obtained from synovial fluid rather than synovial tissue, because no psoriatic arthritis synovial tissue samples were available.

The TCR was taken from a human donor with psoriatic arthritis. The chain is assembled from TRBV2 and TRBJ1-1; no D gene can be assigned with confidence. The sample taken for sequencing was IL-17A+ (IFN-gamma+/-) memory CD8+ T cells from synovial fluid. The sample's cell subset or site label is to be understood as: IL-17A+IFNgamma+/- memory CD8+ (Tc17) cells. The CDR3 region has the sequence CASREGMAEAFF. The nucleotide sequence reads as follows: TGTGCCAGCAGGGAAGGGATGGCTGAAGCTTTCTTT.